This T cell receptor (beta chain) was observed in a study of cytomegalovirus exposure and HLA in healthy donors. This PCR relied on a set of 60 Vbeta primers and 13 Jbeta primers. Clones were read by immunoSEQ multiplex PCR, and TCRdb kept only the in-frame ones, dropping some. The sample yields about 93,000 clones, over 65% seen once. Study-level findings and limits: Analyses of presence and absence presupposed an approximately uniform sequencing depth across donors.

As regards this clone: Its target is unknown.

The CDR3 totals 15 residues. Trimming shortened V by 2 bases and J by 2 bases, and 10 bases separated the two germline ends. Germline V CDR1 and CDR2: MNHEY, SVGAGI. The TCR sequence derives from a man aged 50-60 years in good health and CMV-seronegative. Input material: PBMCs. The chain has TRBV6-5 and TRBJ1-3; D might be TRBD1 (5 bases). The CDR3 sequence: CASSYQGAPGNTIYF. DNA of the CDR3: TGTGCCAGCAGTTACCAAGGGGCTCCTGGAAACACCATATATTTT.